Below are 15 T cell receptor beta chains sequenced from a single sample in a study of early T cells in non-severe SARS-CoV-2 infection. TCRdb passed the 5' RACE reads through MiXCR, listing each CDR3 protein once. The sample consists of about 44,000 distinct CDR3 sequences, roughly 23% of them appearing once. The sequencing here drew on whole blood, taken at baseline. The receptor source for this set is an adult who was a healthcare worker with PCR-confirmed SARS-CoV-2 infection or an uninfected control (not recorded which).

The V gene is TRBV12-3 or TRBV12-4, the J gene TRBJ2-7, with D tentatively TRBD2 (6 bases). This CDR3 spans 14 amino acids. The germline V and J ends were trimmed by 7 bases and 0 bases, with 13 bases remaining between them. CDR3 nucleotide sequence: TGTGCCAGCAAGATCGCGGGGAGCTCCTACGAGCAGTACTTC. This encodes CASKIAGSSYEQYF.

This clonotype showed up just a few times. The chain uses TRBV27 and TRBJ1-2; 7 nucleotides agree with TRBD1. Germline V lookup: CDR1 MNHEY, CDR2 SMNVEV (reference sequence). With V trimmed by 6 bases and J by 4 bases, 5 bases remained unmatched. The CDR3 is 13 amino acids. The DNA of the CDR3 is TGTGCCAGCAGGCTACAGGGGACCTATGGCTACACCTTC. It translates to CASRLQGTYGYTF.

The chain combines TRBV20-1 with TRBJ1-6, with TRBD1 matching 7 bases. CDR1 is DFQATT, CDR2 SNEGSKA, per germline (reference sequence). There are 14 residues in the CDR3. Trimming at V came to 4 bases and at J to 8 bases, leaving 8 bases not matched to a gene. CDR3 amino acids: CSANLQGRDSPLHF. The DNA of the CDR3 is TGCAGTGCTAACTTACAGGGGAGGGATTCACCCCTCCACTTT.

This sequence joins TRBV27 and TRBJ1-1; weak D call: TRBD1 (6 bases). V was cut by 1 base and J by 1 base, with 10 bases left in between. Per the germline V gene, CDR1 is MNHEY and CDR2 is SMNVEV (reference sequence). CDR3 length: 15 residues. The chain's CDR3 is CASSLWGQGNTEAFF. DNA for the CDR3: TGTGCCAGCAGTTTATGGGGGCAGGGGAACACTGAAGCTTTCTTT.

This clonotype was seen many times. The CDR3, as DNA: TGTGCCAGCAGCCAAGAAGCCGGGTTAGCTAATGAAAAACTGTTTTTT. Amino acid sequence: CASSQEAGLANEKLFF. The J gene is TRBJ1-4, the V gene TRBV3-1; D is undetermined. Germline V gene lookup returns CDR1 LGHDT and CDR2 YNNKEL (reference sequence). The CDR3 runs 16 residues. Trimming left V 0 bases short and J 3 bases short, with 11 bases between.

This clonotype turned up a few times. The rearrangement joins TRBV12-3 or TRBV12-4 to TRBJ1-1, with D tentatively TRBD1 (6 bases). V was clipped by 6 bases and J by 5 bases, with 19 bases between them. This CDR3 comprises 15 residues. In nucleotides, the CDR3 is TGTGCCAGCAGACCAGGGGATAATAGGCGAACTGAAGCTTTCTTT. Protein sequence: CASRPGDNRRTEAFF.

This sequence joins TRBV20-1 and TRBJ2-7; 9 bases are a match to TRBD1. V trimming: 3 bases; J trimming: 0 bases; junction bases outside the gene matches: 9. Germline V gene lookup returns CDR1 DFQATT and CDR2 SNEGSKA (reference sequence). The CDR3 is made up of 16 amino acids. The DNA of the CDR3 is TGCAGTGCTAGGAGTCTCCGGGACAGGGTCTCCTACGAGCAGTACTTC. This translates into CSARSLRDRVSYEQYF.

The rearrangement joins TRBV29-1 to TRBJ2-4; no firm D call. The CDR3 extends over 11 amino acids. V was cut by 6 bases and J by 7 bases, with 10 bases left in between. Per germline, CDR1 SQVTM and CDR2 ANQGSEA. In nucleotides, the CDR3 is TGCAGCGTCTATTTGGGCAACATTCAGTACTTC. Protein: CSVYLGNIQYF. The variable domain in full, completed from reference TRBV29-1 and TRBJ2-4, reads SAVISQKPSRDICQRGTSLTIQCQVDSQVTMMFWYRQQPGQSLTLIATANQGSEATYESGFVIDKFPISRPNLTFSTLTVSNMSPEDSSIYLCSVYLGNIQYFGAGTRLSVL.

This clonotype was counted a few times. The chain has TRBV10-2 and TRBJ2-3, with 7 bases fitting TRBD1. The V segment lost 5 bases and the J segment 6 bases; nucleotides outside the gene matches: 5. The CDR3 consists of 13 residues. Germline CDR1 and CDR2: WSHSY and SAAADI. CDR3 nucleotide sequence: TGCGCCAGCAGTTTAAACAGGGGCGATACGCAGTATTTT. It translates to CASSLNRGDTQYF.

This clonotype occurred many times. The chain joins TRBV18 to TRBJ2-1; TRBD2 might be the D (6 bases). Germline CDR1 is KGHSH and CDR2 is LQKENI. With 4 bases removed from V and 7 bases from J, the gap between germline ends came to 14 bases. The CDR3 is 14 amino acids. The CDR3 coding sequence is TGTGCCAGCTCACATTGGGGGACTGGGAATGAGCAGTTCTTC. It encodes CASSHWGTGNEQFF.

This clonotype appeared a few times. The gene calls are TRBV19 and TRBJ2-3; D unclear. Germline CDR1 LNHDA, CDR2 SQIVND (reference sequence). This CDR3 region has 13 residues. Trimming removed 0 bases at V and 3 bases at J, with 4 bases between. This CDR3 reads CASSIERTDTQYF. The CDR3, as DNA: TGTGCCAGTAGTATAGAAAGGACAGATACGCAGTATTTT.

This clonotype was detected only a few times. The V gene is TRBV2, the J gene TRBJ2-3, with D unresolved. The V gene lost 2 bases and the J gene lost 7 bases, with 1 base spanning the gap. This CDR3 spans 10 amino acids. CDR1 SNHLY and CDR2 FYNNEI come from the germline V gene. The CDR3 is CASSENTQYF. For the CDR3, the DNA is TGTGCCAGCAGTGAAAATACGCAGTATTTT.

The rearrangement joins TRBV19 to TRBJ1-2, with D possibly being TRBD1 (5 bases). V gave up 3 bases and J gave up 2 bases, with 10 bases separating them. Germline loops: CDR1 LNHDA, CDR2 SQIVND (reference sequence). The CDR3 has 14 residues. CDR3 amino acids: CASSIPDRNYGYTF. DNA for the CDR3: TGTGCCAGTAGTATCCCCGACAGAAACTATGGCTACACCTTC. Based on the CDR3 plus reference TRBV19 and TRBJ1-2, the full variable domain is DGGITQSPKYLFRKEGQNVTLSCEQNLNHDAMYWYRQDPGQGLRLIYYSQIVNDFQKGDIAEGYSVSREKKESFPLTVTSAQKNPTAFYLCASSIPDRNYGYTFGSGTRLTVV.

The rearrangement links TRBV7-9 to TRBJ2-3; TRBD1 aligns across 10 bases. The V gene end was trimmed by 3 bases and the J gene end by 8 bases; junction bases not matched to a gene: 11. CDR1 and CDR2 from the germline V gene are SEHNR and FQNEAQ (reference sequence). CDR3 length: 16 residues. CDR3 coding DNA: TGTGCCAGCAGCTTGGCCGGGACAGGGGCGCGGGGTACGCAGTATTTT. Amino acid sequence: CASSLAGTGARGTQYF.

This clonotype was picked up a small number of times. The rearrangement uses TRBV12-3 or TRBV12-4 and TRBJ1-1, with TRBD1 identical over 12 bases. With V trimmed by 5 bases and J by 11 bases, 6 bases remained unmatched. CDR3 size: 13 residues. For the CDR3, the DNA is TGTGCCAGCAGTCCCGGGACAGGGGGCCGGGCTTTCTTT. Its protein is CASSPGTGGRAFF.